This TCR beta chain was sequenced in a study of blood T cell repertoires in COVID-19. CDR3 length equals 14 residues. Germline V lookup: CDR1 SGHTA, CDR2 FQGNSA. V was pared by 3 bases and J by 0 bases, with 9 bases between. Measured with immunoSEQ multiplex PCR; TCRdb has only the in-frame clones, and not every one. There are about 45,000 clones in the sample; approximately 80% occur only once, and around 19% lies in the top ten. The TCR sequence derives from a man aged 65 to 85 with acute or convalescent COVID-19. The V and J genes are TRBV7-2 and TRBJ2-7; possible D gene TRBD2, 5 bases. Sequences were obtained from peripheral blood. CDR3 nucleotides: TGTGCCAGCAGCTTCGGTGGGAGCTCCTACGAGCAGTACTTC. Protein sequence: CASSFGGSSYEQYF.